This paragraph covers one T cell receptor beta chain sequence. Using immunoSEQ multiplex PCR, the repertoire was profiled, and TCRdb retains in-frame clones only, with some absent. Here the sample spans some 370,000 clones, 89% being singletons. This entry is derived from a study of blood T cell repertoires in COVID-19. Germline CDR1 is LGHDT and CDR2 is YNNKEL (reference sequence). The CDR3 has 13 residues. J gave up 4 bases and V 7 bases, and 4 bases lay outside the gene matches. The TCR was taken from a man aged 35 to 55 with acute or convalescent COVID-19. The chain couples TRBV3-1 (or the pseudogene TRBV3-2) to TRBJ1-1; 9 bases map to TRBD1. The sequenced sample consisted of peripheral blood. Here the CDR3 DNA reads TGTGCCAGCAATACAGGGGGCACCACTGAAGCTTTCTTT. It translates to CASNTGGTTEAFF.